This is a list of T cell receptor beta chains from one sample in a study of CD8+ T cells in alopecia areata. The protocol was immunoSEQ multiplex PCR, while the TCRdb copy is restricted to in-frame clones and leaves out a portion. Of 140,000 to 150,000 clones listed, around 58% are singletons. The source material was CD4+ T cells sorted from blood, sampled at week 0. All receptors derive from a human donor with alopecia areata. Both conserved end residues are part of each CDR3. D genes are given only for firm matches. Where a row states a size, it is once, few, many or the class of an expanded clone; other rows omit it.

few TRBJ1-2 . 12 TRBV5-4 CASSLDSYGYTF TGTGCCAGCAGCTTGGACAGCTATGGCTACACCTTC
. TRBJ1-4 . 13 TRBV7-6 CASSSPGGEKLFF TGTGCCAGCAGCTCTCCGGGAGGTGAAAAACTGTTTTTT
. TRBJ1-2 . 12 TRBV27 CASSFSLGGYTF TGTGCCAGCAGTTTCTCGTTGGGGGGCTACACCTTC
. TRBJ1-2 . 16 TRBV6-6 CASRTGTGYHNYGYTF TGTGCCAGCAGGACTGGTACAGGGTATCATAACTATGGCTACACCTTC
few TRBJ2-1 TRBD1 13 TRBV5-1 CASWDRSNNEQFF TGCGCCAGCTGGGACAGGAGTAATAATGAGCAGTTCTTC
. TRBJ1-1 . 14 TRBV29-1 CSVSGTVLNTEAFF TGCAGCGTTTCCGGGACGGTTCTGAACACTGAAGCTTTCTTT
few TRBJ2-6 . 15 TRBV5-1 CASSPDSSGANVLTF TGCGCCAGCAGCCCAGACAGCTCTGGGGCCAACGTCCTGACTTTC
. TRBJ2-3 TRBD1 16 TRBV19 CASSILGQGSTDTQYF TGTGCCAGTAGTATCCTCGGACAGGGAAGCACAGATACGCAGTATTTT
. TRBJ2-6 . 19 TRBV4-3 CASSQDEQALGSGANVLTF TGCGCCAGCAGCCAAGATGAGCAGGCCTTAGGCTCTGGGGCCAACGTCCTGACTTTC
. TRBJ1-3 . 11 TRBV2 CASRALNTIYF TGTGCCAGCAGAGCTCTAAACACCATATATTTT
few TRBJ2-4 . 12 TRBV7-9 CASSLNTGGRYF TGTGCCAGCAGCTTAAATACAGGCGGGCGGTACTTC
. TRBJ1-4 . 17 TRBV15 CATSRQGHLATNEKLFF TGTGCCACCAGCAGACAAGGACACTTAGCAACTAATGAAAAACTGTTTTTT
. TRBJ2-5 . 13 TRBV7-9 CASSRYGEETQYF TGTGCCAGCAGCCGTTATGGAGAAGAGACCCAGTACTTC
. TRBJ1-2 . 13 TRBV6-5 CASSPQGIGSYTF TGTGCCAGCAGTCCCCAAGGGATAGGGAGCTACACCTTC
. TRBJ2-5 . 14 TRBV5-1 CASSLEAGAETQYF TGCGCCAGCAGCTTGGAGGCGGGGGCGGAGACCCAGTACTTC
. TRBJ2-3 . 14 TRBV7-2 CASSSGLGVLSQYF TGTGCCAGCAGCTCCGGGCTTGGGGTCCTATCGCAGTATTTT
. TRBJ1-6 TRBD1 13 TRBV29-1 CSVGQGAGSPLHF TGCAGCGTCGGACAGGGTGCAGGATCACCCCTCCACTTT
. TRBJ2-3 . 12 TRBV10-3 CAKALSTDTQYF TGTGCCAAAGCCCTGTCGACGGATACGCAGTATTTT
. TRBJ2-7 TRBD1 14 TRBV30 CAWRGQGSFYEQYF TGTGCCTGGAGGGGACAGGGTAGTTTCTACGAGCAGTACTTC
. TRBJ1-3 . 16 TRBV4-3 CASSQDSIGAGNTIYF TGCGCCAGCAGCCAAGATAGTATCGGGGCAGGAAACACCATATATTTT
once TRBJ1-5 . 17 TRBV12-5 CASGLAWDTMSNQPQHF TGTGCTAGTGGTTTGGCTTGGGACACTATGAGCAATCAGCCCCAGCATTTT
. TRBJ1-6 . 16 TRBV5-4 CASSPGAGVGNSPLHF TGTGCCAGCAGCCCGGGGGCGGGGGTAGGAAATTCACCCCTCCACTTT
. TRBJ1-3 . 14 TRBV28 CASTPGKAGNTIYF TGTGCCAGCACGCCGGGGAAGGCTGGAAACACCATATATTTT
few TRBJ2-5 . 15 TRBV5-6 CASSFKGPGQETQYF TGTGCCAGCAGCTTCAAGGGGCCGGGACAAGAGACCCAGTACTTC
. TRBJ2-1 . 14 TRBV5-6 CASSTSALYNEQFF TGTGCCAGCAGCACGAGCGCTCTCTACAATGAGCAGTTCTTC
. TRBJ2-4 . 17 TRBV7-2 CASSFFEPLRPKNIQYF TGTGCCAGCAGCTTCTTCGAACCTCTACGTCCCAAAAACATTCAGTACTTC
few TRBJ1-1 . 16 TRBV27 CASSFLRVPMNTEAFF TGTGCCAGCAGTTTTCTTAGGGTACCAATGAACACTGAAGCTTTCTTT
. TRBJ1-6 . 12 TRBV7-9 CASSLVGSPLHF TGTGCCAGCAGCTTAGTAGGCTCACCCCTCCACTTT
few TRBJ1-2 . 11 TRBV20-1 CSARVNYGYTF TGCAGTGCTAGAGTCAACTATGGCTACACCTTC
. TRBJ2-5 . 15 TRBV5-4 CASSLSTTAQETQYF TGTGCCAGCAGCTTGAGTACGACAGCCCAAGAGACCCAGTACTTC
. TRBJ1-2 . 12 TRBV6-6 CASSQTNYGYTF TGTGCCAGCAGCCAAACTAACTATGGCTACACCTTC
. TRBJ2-5 . 11 TRBV5-1 CASSLQETQYF TGCGCCAGCAGCTTGCAAGAGACCCAGTACTTC
. TRBJ2-3 . 16 TRBV7-6 CASSPLKGRRTDTQYF TGTGCCAGCAGTCCTCTTAAGGGGAGGCGGACAGATACGCAGTATTTT
few TRBJ1-2 . 12 TRBV5-4 CASSSQGYGYTF TGTGCCAGCAGCTCCCAGGGGTATGGCTACACCTTC
. TRBJ1-1 . 13 TRBV9 CASSVGRGTEAFF TGTGCCAGCAGCGTAGGAAGGGGAACTGAAGCTTTCTTT
. TRBJ2-5 . 14 TRBV7-9 CASSLEATYETQYF TGTGCCAGCAGCTTAGAAGCGACGTACGAGACCCAGTACTTC
. TRBJ2-3 . 13 TRBV27 CASKAGRRYTQYF TGTGCCAGCAAAGCGGGTAGACGGTATACGCAGTATTTT
few TRBJ2-3 . 10 TRBV29-1 CSVGDHTQYF TGCAGCGTCGGGGATCATACGCAGTATTTT
. TRBJ2-6 . 16 TRBV5-1 CASSLAQGPGANVLTF TGCGCCAGCAGCTTGGCACAGGGACCTGGGGCCAACGTCCTGACTTTC
. TRBJ2-3 TRBD2 16 TRBV4-2 CASSPPTSSSTDTQYF TGTGCCAGCAGCCCCCCGACTAGCAGTTCGACAGATACGCAGTATTTT
. TRBJ1-1 . 16 TRBV25-1 CASSAPQAPGDTEAFF TGTGCCAGCAGTGCCCCACAGGCCCCGGGGGACACTGAAGCTTTCTTT
once TRBJ2-1 . 15 TRBV5-1 CASSLTGSSYNEQFF TGCGCCAGCAGCTTGACCGGCAGCTCCTACAATGAGCAGTTCTTC
few TRBJ2-7 . 10 TRBV29-1 CSVGDGREYF TGCAGCGTTGGAGACGGCAGGGAGTACTTC
. TRBJ2-7 . 17 TRBV4-3 CASSQDYSRGYSYEQYF TGCGCCAGCAGCCAAGATTACTCCCGGGGGTACTCCTACGAGCAGTACTTC
. TRBJ2-2 . 16 TRBV23-1 CASSLFWTRGTGELFF TGCGCCAGCAGTCTTTTCTGGACCCGGGGAACCGGGGAGCTGTTTTTT
once TRBJ2-5 . 10 TRBV27 CASTPDHPYF TGTGCCAGCACCCCAGACCACCCGTACTTC
. TRBJ1-6 TRBD1 18 TRBV23-1 CASSRGRDRVDYNSPLHF TGCGCCAGCAGTCGTGGCCGGGACAGGGTGGATTATAATTCACCCCTCCACTTT
. TRBJ2-1 TRBD1 16 TRBV5-6 CASSLAGTGVSNEQFF TGTGCCAGCAGCTTGGCCGGGACAGGGGTTAGTAATGAGCAGTTCTTC
. TRBJ2-5 . 12 TRBV7-9 CASNPGRETQYF TGTGCCAGCAACCCGGGGCGGGAGACCCAGTACTTC
. TRBJ2-5 . 12 TRBV6-6 CASSDRAETQYF TGTGCCAGCAGTGACCGCGCAGAGACCCAGTACTTC
few TRBJ2-6 . 14 TRBV2 CASSSDSGANVLTF TGTGCCAGCAGCAGCGACTCTGGGGCCAACGTCCTGACTTTC
few TRBJ2-3 TRBD2 13 TRBV29-1 CSVVSGGTDTQYF TGCAGCGTCGTTAGCGGGGGCACAGATACGCAGTATTTT
. TRBJ1-1 TRBD1 13 TRBV30 CAWSPAGGTEAFF TGTGCCTGGAGCCCGGCAGGGGGAACTGAAGCTTTCTTT
. TRBJ2-5 . 14 TRBV27 CASSFQEAGETQYF TGTGCCAGCAGTTTTCAAGAGGCTGGAGAGACCCAGTACTTC
few TRBJ2-3 . 13 TRBV4-2 CASSQDLGGTQYF TGTGCCAGCAGCCAAGATCTAGGAGGTACGCAGTATTTT
. TRBJ1-1 . 12 TRBV2 CASSESGLEAFF TGTGCCAGCAGTGAAAGCGGGCTTGAAGCTTTCTTT
few TRBJ1-2 . 14 TRBV6-5 CASKGGSLNYGYTF TGTGCCAGCAAAGGAGGGAGCCTTAACTATGGCTACACCTTC